This passage covers 5 T cell receptor beta chains from one sample sequenced in a study of graft-versus-host responses after intestinal transplantation. Clones were sequenced by immunoSEQ multiplex PCR, and TCRdb holds only the in-frame ones, with some missing. The sample carries about 71,000 clones, 90% recorded once. These TCRs' antigens remain unknown. Sequences were derived from unstimulated CD8+ T cells sorted from spleen or lymph node cells, sampled before intestinal transplant. The receptors were sampled from a human donor who received an intestinal transplant.

The chain is built from TRBV5-1 and TRBJ2-5; TRBD1 matches 9 bases. The DNA end lines up better with TRBJ2-7; the J call may be wrong. CDR1 SGHRS and CDR2 YFSETQ come from the germline V gene. CDR3 size: 17 residues. The CDR3 coding sequence is TGCGCCAGCAGCTTGCCCACCGGGGGACAGGGAACGTACGAGCAGTACTTC. It specifies CASSLPTGGQGTYEQYF.

CDR3 sequence (DNA): TGTGCCAGCAGCTTAGGCAATCAGGGCTACCAAGAGACCCAGTACTTC. This codes for CASSLGNQGYQETQYF. The V and J genes are TRBV7-6 and TRBJ2-5, with D possibly matching TRBD1 (5 bases). This CDR3 spans 16 amino acids. V lost 1 base, J lost 0 bases, and 12 bases lay in between. Germline V gene lookup returns CDR1 SGHVS and CDR2 FNYEAQ.

The chain recombines TRBV27 with TRBJ2-1, with 9 bases identical to TRBD2. Germline CDR1 MNHEY, CDR2 SMNVEV (reference sequence). V lost 3 bases, J lost 4 bases, and 7 bases stayed unmatched. This CDR3 is built from 16 residues. The CDR3 reads CASSFLLSGGYNEQFF. The CDR3 nucleotides read TGTGCCAGCAGTTTTCTCCTCAGCGGGGGGTACAATGAGCAGTTCTTC.

The chain has TRBV5-6 and TRBJ1-1; D is undetermined. Germline values: CDR1 SGHDT, CDR2 YYEEEE. The V end was cut by 2 bases, the J end by 7 bases, with 9 bases between. CDR3 size: 12 residues. As DNA, the CDR3 is TGTGCCAGCAGCTTTGGGCCGCTTGAAGCTTTCTTT. This sequence encodes CASSFGPLEAFF. Full variable domain (missing parts from reference TRBV5-6 and TRBJ1-1): DAGVTQSPTHLIKTRGQQVTLRCSPKSGHDTVSWYQQALGQGPQFIFQYYEEEERQRGNFPDRFSGHQFPNYSSELNVNALLLGDSALYLCASSFGPLEAFFGQGTRLTVV.

The genes are TRBV11-2 and TRBJ1-5, with D hard to call. Trimming removed 2 bases from V and 0 bases from J, with 8 bases in between. Per germline, CDR1 SGHAT and CDR2 FQNNGV. The CDR3 spans 15 residues. CDR3 DNA sequence: TGTGCCAGCAGCTTAACGGGGAATAGCAATCAGCCCCAGCATTTT. It encodes CASSLTGNSNQPQHF.